Below, one TCR beta chain is given with its context. Its antigen is as yet unknown. The sample is drawn from a study of cytomegalovirus exposure and HLA in healthy donors. Overall study findings and caveats: Earlier findings revealed that most TCR beta V segments proved productive either about 87% or about 30% of the time. Cytomegalovirus status was reportedly diagnosed by the classifier with high sensitivity and specificity.

PCR used 60 Vbeta primers and 13 Jbeta primers. Assay used: immunoSEQ multiplex PCR; TCRdb lists only in-frame clones, some missing. This table has some 200,000 clones, about 80% appearing once. With 3 bases removed from V and 0 bases from J, the gap between germline ends came to 3 bases. This CDR3 comprises 13 residues. Germline CDR1 LNHDA, CDR2 SQIVND (reference sequence). This TCR was sampled from a woman in her twenties or thirties in good health and CMV-seropositive. Sequencing was done on a sample of PBMCs. V usage is TRBV19 and J usage is TRBJ1-5, with D unclear. As DNA, the CDR3 is TGTGCCAGTAGTATTAGTAGCAATCAGCCCCAGCATTTT. Protein: CASSISSNQPQHF.